This T cell receptor (beta chain) was captured in a study of OX40 agonist ivuxolimab in advanced cancers. Study-wide context: Of the participants, around 39% had some prior anti-PD-1, anti-PD-L1 or anti-CTLA-4 therapy, which was allowed. Study results and caveats: Circulating CD4+ and CD8+ T cells showed clonal expansion by week 6 at 0.1 to 3.0 mg/kg. Low clonal expansion, among the lowest seen, marked partial responders at 0.1-3.0 mg/kg. More expanded clones were seen, on average, in CD8+ T cells than in CD4+.

This clone was counted a few times. Its cognate antigen is unknown. The CDR3 has 14 amino acids. CDR1 and CDR2 (germline): MDHEN, SYDVKM. The V and J ends lost 7 bases and 1 base respectively, with 11 bases between them. The table came from immunoSEQ multiplex PCR; TCRdb's copy has only in-frame clones and leaves some out. In the table there are 70,000 or so clones, almost 90% of which are singletons. V is TRBV28 and J is TRBJ1-5; the D is unclear. Source: CD4+ or CD8+ T cells sorted from blood, taken in a trial of the OX40 agonist ivuxolimab. This clonotype originated in an adult with an advanced solid tumor such as melanoma, head and neck, liver or kidney cancer. The CDR3 DNA sequence: TGTGCCAGCAACGGGAGGGTAAGCAATCAGCCCCAGCATTTT. It is translated as CASNGRVSNQPQHF.